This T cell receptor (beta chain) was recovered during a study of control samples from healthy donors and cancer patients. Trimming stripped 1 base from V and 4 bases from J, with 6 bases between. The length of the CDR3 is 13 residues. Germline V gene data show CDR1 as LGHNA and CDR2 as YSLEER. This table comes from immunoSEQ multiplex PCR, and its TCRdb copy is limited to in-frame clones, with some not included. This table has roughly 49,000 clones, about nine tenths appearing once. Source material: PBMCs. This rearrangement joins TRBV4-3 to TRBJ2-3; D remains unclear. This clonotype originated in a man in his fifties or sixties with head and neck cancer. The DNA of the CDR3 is TGCGCCAGCAGCCAAGGTCCTCCAGATACGCAGTATTTT. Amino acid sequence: CASSQGPPDTQYF.